This TCR beta chain came from a study of Ad26.COV2.S vaccination and SARS-CoV-2 variants. Germline-derived CDR1 and CDR2 are SGHRS and YFSETQ. The CDR3 extends over 16 amino acids. The ends lost 2 bases at V and 0 bases at J; junction bases unmatched: 1. Produced via immunoSEQ multiplex PCR; TCRdb's table is partial and in-frame only. The table shows roughly 300,000 clones, with less than 90% occurring only once. Treatment: around 19 received Ad26.COV2.S at low or high dose, single or two shots; 5 received placebo; per-sample allocation not given. Sampling happened 63 days after the first vaccine or placebo injection. This clone occurred once.

Sequencing was performed on peripheral blood, taken in a trial of Ad26.COV2.S vaccine versus placebo. The receptor comes from a person aged 18-60 years who received the Ad26.COV2.S COVID-19 vaccine or a placebo. The chain employs TRBV5-1 and TRBJ2-1; TRBD2 agrees at 11 bases. CDR3 residues: CASSFSGGVSYNEQFF. The CDR3 DNA follows: TGCGCCAGCAGCTTTAGCGGGGGGGTCTCCTACAATGAGCAGTTCTTC.